This T cell receptor beta chain was identified in a study of CD8+ T cells in alopecia areata (dated by TCRdb to 2016 to 2018). Regarding the research as a whole: High-throughput TCRbeta sequencing was used to examine T cell clonal expansion in alopecia areata in both the C3H/HeJ mouse model and human patients. Scalp tissue and sorted CD4+ and CD8+ peripheral blood T cells from patchy and totalis/universalis alopecia areata patients and from healthy controls were covered by human TCRbeta sequencing. Scalp clonality was compared among normal scalp (n=4), patchy alopecia areata scalp (n=8), and alopecia totalis/universalis scalp (n=8). RNA was extracted with the PAXgene miRNA kit for fixed scalp, the miRNeasy kit for PBMCs, and the RNeasy kit for mouse skin. Amplification of TCRbeta CDR3 regions was done by immunoSEQ multiplex PCR using 35 Vbeta forward primers and 13 Jbeta reverse primers.

The library came from the immunoSEQ multiplex PCR assay. To provide template for TCR sequencing, every sample had RNA extracted and reverse transcribed into cDNA. SuperScript III was used for first-strand cDNA synthesis, primed with a 2:1 mix of oligo-dT and random hexamers. Amplification bias was assessed with a synthetic immune receptor repertoire, and residual bias was removed computationally. The study's own analysis went as follows. After raw reads were preprocessed to remove errors, the CDR3 was defined following IMGT conventions as running from the conserved cysteine to phenylalanine. Clonality was computed as 1 minus the Shannon entropy, with the entropy normalized by log2 of the number of productive unique TCRs. CD4 or CD8 identity of scalp clones was inferred by cross-referencing scalp TCRbeta sequences with sorted blood CD4 and CD8 repertoires. Sourced from immuneACCESS, this table was stored by TCRdb with only in-frame sequences that have V and J called. A share of the clones is absent; for the studies checked, an unresolved V gene accounts for under half, and the remainder has no known explanation. V, J and clone size reflect that table, while D and trimming were determined from the DNA. For this sample the table gives about 110,000 clones, of which 55% to 60% were detected only once. The top ten hold approximately 23% of the sample.

A word on this clone: The antigen this receptor binds is unknown. Per-base qualities were not stored, and no clone one base away is much larger.

Results and caveats for the whole study, not just this receptor: Shared TCR sequences between patients were less evident than in mice, which may be partly attributable to HLA diversity in the patient population. Compared with normal scalp, lesional scalp had higher clonality and more expanded CD8+ clones, particularly in alopecia totalis/universalis, a pattern that suggests antigenic drive. Resident alphabeta T cells in normal human skin are also sequenced, complicating scalp TCR repertoire analysis, unlike mouse skin dominated by gammadelta T cells.

Lesional scalp punch biopsies and peripheral blood were obtained from alopecia areata patients. PBMCs were isolated by density centrifugation and stained for CD3, CD4 and CD8, after which CD4+ and CD8+ T cells were sorted on a FACSAria. As part of a multicenter biomarker study, untreated alopecia areata patients were recruited. Blood CD8+ T cells from about five biomarker-study patients were further sorted into NKG2D-low and NKG2D-high fractions. Specimen: NKG2D-low CD8+ T cells sorted from blood. The cell subset or site label of this sample denotes: sorted CD8+ NKG2D-low blood T cells. This receptor was identified in a human donor with alopecia areata.

The CDR3 corresponds to CASSARIYNEQFF. The nucleotide sequence reads TGTGCCAGCAGTGCTCGGATCTACAATGAGCAGTTCTTC. The V gene is TRBV28 and the J gene is TRBJ2-1; the D gene is not confidently resolved. V is cut by 5 bases and J by 3 bases, and the space between the germline ends is 8 bases. The CDR3 contains 13 residues, cysteine and phenylalanine counted. Of all the DNA, just the CDR3 is kept, 39 bases in frame from base 1. Per the germline V gene, MDHEN is the CDR1 and SYDVKM is the CDR2.